The 21 T cell receptor beta chains in this list originate from one sample, sequenced in a study of T cell repertoires in cytomegalovirus infection. TCRdb independently ran MiXCR on the reads; one entry per CDR3 protein. The sample lists approximately 990,000 distinct CDR3 sequences; roughly 30% were seen once. These TCRs are of unknown antigen specificity. Sequencing used cultured CD8+ T cells from PBMCs, obtained from culture after CMV antigen stimulation. The receptors come from a human donor in good health (CMV status not recorded). Some clones in this sample may be carry-over from other donors' samples.

As regards this clonotype: This could be a read error, since a much larger clone is one nucleotide away. The chain is built from TRBV19 and TRBJ2-7; TRBD1 agrees at 8 bases. The germline gives CDR1 LNHDA, CDR2 SQIVND (reference sequence). CDR3 length: 13 residues. V lost 7 bases to trimming and J lost 4 bases; unmatched junction nucleotides: 6. CDR3 DNA: TGTGCCAGTATTATGGGACAGGAGTACGAGCAGTACTTC. Encoded protein: CASIMGQEYEQYF. Looking up the rest from reference TRBV19 and TRBJ2-7 gives the full variable domain: DGGITQSPKYLFRKEGQNVTLSCEQNLNHDAMYWYRQDPGQGLRLIYYSQIVNDFQKGDIAEGYSVSREKKESFPLTVTSAQKNPTAFYLCASIMGQEYEQYFGPGTRLTVT.

The chain combines TRBV6-5 with TRBJ2-2; no definite D call. Between the trimmed V and J ends, which lost 0 bases and 3 bases, there was a span of 8 bases. The CDR3 runs to 15 residues. Germline V gives CDR1 MNHEY, CDR2 SVGAGI. The CDR3 spells CASSYSPTDTGELFF. In DNA form, the CDR3 reads TGTGCCAGCAGTTACTCCCCGACGGACACCGGGGAGCTGTTTTTT.

In this sample, this clonotype turned up a few times. The CDR3 loop is CATDNPGLTGELFF. The CDR3 DNA sequence: TGTGCCACCGATAATCCAGGGTTGACCGGGGAGCTGTTTTTT. This chain uses TRBV2 with TRBJ2-2; a weak D match, TRBD1 (5 bases). The germline gives CDR1 SNHLY, CDR2 FYNNEI. The CDR3 length is 14 residues. The V end lost 10 bases, the J end lost 5 bases, and 17 bases lay between the germline ends.

The chain combines TRBV25-1 with TRBJ2-1; D possibly corresponds to TRBD2 (5 bases). The CDR3 contains 15 residues. V lost 1 base to trimming and J lost 7 bases, with 14 bases between them. Per the germline V gene, CDR1 is MGHDK and CDR2 is SYGVNS. The CDR3: CASSEFLGEGNEQFF. CDR3 nucleotide sequence: TGTGCCAGCAGTGAATTCCTCGGCGAGGGTAATGAGCAGTTCTTC.

The chain links TRBV7-6 to TRBJ1-6; D call uncertain. Trimming pared 5 bases from V and 3 bases from J, leaving 14 bases between. Germline V CDR1 and CDR2: SGHVS, FNYEAQ. The CDR3 consists of 16 residues. The CDR3 is CASSRDPSGYNSPLHF. CDR3 DNA sequence: TGTGCCAGCAGCCGCGATCCAAGCGGCTATAATTCACCCCTCCACTTT.

This clonotype was seen a handful of times. V is TRBV6-5 and J is TRBJ2-2; D perhaps matches TRBD2 (6 bases). V dropped 0 bases and J dropped 1 base, with 12 bases sitting between them. Germline values: CDR1 MNHEY, CDR2 SVGAGI. The CDR3 spans 17 residues. CDR3 DNA: TGTGCCAGCAGTTACTCGGCAGCGGGCGGGAACACCGGGGAGCTGTTTTTT. Protein: CASSYSAAGGNTGELFF.

This clonotype was seen repeatedly, ten times or more. The rearrangement joins TRBV9 to TRBJ2-5; D ambiguous. This CDR3 comprises 12 residues. Deletions cut 0 bases from V and 5 bases from J, with 5 bases between. Germline V gene lookup returns CDR1 SGDLS and CDR2 YYNGEE. The DNA of the CDR3 is TGTGCCAGCAGCGTAGAAGGGGAGACCCAGTACTTC. Amino acid sequence: CASSVEGETQYF.

The chain joins TRBV27 to TRBJ1-5; the D is unclear. The CDR3 is 14 amino acids. Germline V gene lookup returns CDR1 MNHEY and CDR2 SMNVEV (reference sequence). V was trimmed by 5 bases and J by 5 bases, leaving 13 bases between them. This chain's CDR3 is CASSPGIGDQPQHF. In DNA form, the CDR3 reads TGTGCCAGCAGTCCGGGGATCGGGGATCAGCCCCAGCATTTT.

The chain couples TRBV11-3 to TRBJ2-4; D not certain. Germline values: CDR1 SGHNT, CDR2 YENEEA. The CDR3 consists of 12 residues. The V gene lost 11 bases and the J gene lost 3 bases, with 11 bases spanning the gap. The CDR3, as DNA: TGTGCCCGGAAGATGGTCAAAAACATTCAGTACTTC. This gives the protein CARKMVKNIQYF. The variable domain in full, completed from reference TRBV11-3 and TRBJ2-4, reads EAGVVQSPRYKIIEKKQPVAFWCNPISGHNTLYWYLQNLGQGPELLIRYENEEAVDDSQLPKDRFSAERLKGVDSTLKIQPAELGDSAVYLCARKMVKNIQYFGAGTRLSVL.

This clonotype was found a few times. This chain links TRBV13 with TRBJ1-2, with 7 bases aligning to TRBD1. The germline V gene has CDR1 PRHDT and CDR2 FYEKMQ (reference sequence). CDR3 length: 17 amino acids. V shed 5 bases, J shed 4 bases, and the junction held 16 bases outside the gene matches. DNA of the CDR3: TGTGCCAGCAGCACTACCCCGGGCCAGGGGGGGTTCTATGGCTACACCTTC. Translation: CASSTTPGQGGFYGYTF. The whole variable domain, remainder taken from reference TRBV13 and TRBJ1-2, is AAGVIQSPRHLIKEKRETATLKCYPIPRHDTVYWYQQGPGQDPQFLISFYEKMQSDKGSIPDRFSAQQFSDYHSELNMSSLELGDSALYFCASSTTPGQGGFYGYTFGSGTRLTVV.

The CDR3 region has the DNA TGTGCCAGCAGTTTAAGTTCGACCTACACCTATGAGCAGTTCTTC. Translating it yields CASSLSSTYTYEQFF. The chain employs TRBV27 and TRBJ2-1; no clear D. The CDR3 totals 15 residues. Deletions cut 2 bases from V and 8 bases from J, with 16 bases between. Germline values: CDR1 MNHEY, CDR2 SMNVEV (reference sequence).

This clonotype showed up just once. CDR3 coding DNA: TGTGCCAGCAGCTTAAAGGGGGACTCTCTCACAGATACGCAGTATTTT. Amino acid sequence: CASSLKGDSLTDTQYF. This chain connects TRBV7-9 to TRBJ2-3; D assignment may be TRBD1 or TRBD2 (6 bases each). Trimming took 2 bases from V and 2 from J, leaving 14 bases between them. The CDR3 is made up of 16 amino acids. Per the germline V gene, CDR1 is SEHNR and CDR2 is FQNEAQ (reference sequence).

The chain joins TRBV7-4 to TRBJ2-1, with 12 bases that match TRBD1. Germline V lookup: CDR1 SGHVT, CDR2 SQSDAQ. V dropped 4 bases and J dropped 1; count of bases not matched to a gene: 17. CDR3 length equals 21 residues. The CDR3 bases are TGTGCCAGCAGCTCGCGGGTGGGGGACAGGGGGCCGGGGCCATCCTACAATGAGCAGTTCTTC. Translated, it gives CASSSRVGDRGPGPSYNEQFF.

The gene calls are TRBV2 and TRBJ2-1, with D hard to call. Germline V gene data show CDR1 as SNHLY and CDR2 as FYNNEI. V lost 2 bases, J lost 5 bases, and 4 bases lay in between. This CDR3 comprises 12 residues. CDR3 in DNA: TGTGCCAGCAGTGAACAGGACAATGAGCAGTTCTTC. This encodes CASSEQDNEQFF.

With regard to this clonotype: Since a much larger clone is just one base distant, this may be a read error. V usage is TRBV7-2 and J usage is TRBJ2-3; the D gene is possibly TRBD2 (5 bases). The CDR3 length is 14 residues. Per the germline V gene, CDR1 is SGHTA and CDR2 is FQGNSA. Trimming left V 10 bases short and J 2 bases short, with 16 bases between. The CDR3 DNA sequence: TGTGCCAACAACCTCGGGGTAGTCACAGATACGCAGTATTTT. As protein: CANNLGVVTDTQYF.

This clonotype was counted a few times. V is TRBV12-3 or TRBV12-4 and J is TRBJ1-2, with D perhaps matching TRBD1 (6 bases). The length of the CDR3 is 14 residues. Trimming stripped 3 bases from V and 8 bases from J, with 16 bases between. The CDR3 is CASSLGAGASGYTF. The CDR3 DNA follows: TGTGCCAGCAGTTTGGGGGCCGGTGCGTCGGGCTACACCTTC.

In its sample, this clonotype was seen a few times. This chain links TRBV7-6 with TRBJ2-2; D gene uncertain. Germline values: CDR1 SGHVS, CDR2 FNYEAQ. CDR3 length: 17 amino acids. Trimming pared 1 base from V and 7 bases from J, leaving 19 bases between. CDR3 in DNA: TGTGCCAGCAGCTTAGACGGCCTAGGACGGACGGGCGGGGAGCTGTTTTTT. Its protein is CASSLDGLGRTGGELFF.

The chain uses TRBV6-2 or TRBV6-3 and TRBJ2-2; the D is unclear. Germline V CDR1 and CDR2: MNHEY, SVGEGT. This CDR3 has 12 amino acids. The germline V and J ends were trimmed by 4 bases and 8 bases, with 8 bases remaining between them. This CDR3 is CASSWHGGELFF. DNA for the CDR3: TGTGCCAGCAGTTGGCACGGAGGGGAGCTGTTTTTT.

The rearrangement joins TRBV6-5 to TRBJ1-5; D gene uncertain. This CDR3 contains 15 residues. CDR1 and CDR2 from the germline V gene are MNHEY and SVGAGI. V shed 5 bases and J shed 1 base, with 12 bases lying between them. Here the CDR3 reads CASSPAPGSNQPQHF. In DNA form, the CDR3 reads TGTGCCAGCAGTCCCGCCCCTGGGAGCAATCAGCCCCAGCATTTT.

This clonotype occurred a few times. The CDR3, as DNA: TGTGCCAGCAGGGACGGATCCTCTAGCGAGCAGTACGTC. Translated: CASRDGSSSEQYV. This chain links TRBV6-6 with TRBJ2-7, with D unclear. The V end was cut by 6 bases, the J end by 6 bases, with 15 bases between. The CDR3 extends over 13 amino acids. Germline CDR1 MNHNY, CDR2 SVGAGI (reference sequence).

The chain combines TRBV4-3 with TRBJ1-4; D gene uncertain. The ends were cut back, 0 bases at V and 8 bases at J, with 19 bases in the middle. The germline CDR1 and CDR2 sequences are LGHNA and YSLEER. This CDR3 has 17 residues. Here the CDR3 DNA reads TGCGCCAGCAGCCAAGATGGAGCCCTACTGCCTGGGGAAAAACTGTTTTTT. This sequence encodes CASSQDGALLPGEKLFF.